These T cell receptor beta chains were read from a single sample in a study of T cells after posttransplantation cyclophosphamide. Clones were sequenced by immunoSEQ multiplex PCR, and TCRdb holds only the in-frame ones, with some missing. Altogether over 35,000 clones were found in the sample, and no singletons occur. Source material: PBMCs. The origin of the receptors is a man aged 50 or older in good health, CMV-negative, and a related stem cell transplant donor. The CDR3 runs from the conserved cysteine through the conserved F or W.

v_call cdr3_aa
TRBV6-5 CASNDPGSYEQYF
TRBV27 CASRGSSDEKLFF
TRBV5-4 CASSGGGLKETQYF
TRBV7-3 CASSSSGIPPVDEQYF
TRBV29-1 CSVGTAVNTEAFF
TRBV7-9 CASSHQPGQHRNEQFF
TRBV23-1 CASSQEETQGAGGNTIYF
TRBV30 CAWQTESYEQYF
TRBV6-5 CASTQGPYTDTQYF
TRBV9 CASSLQGAPTPANEQYF
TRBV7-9 CASSSRDSKNTEAFF
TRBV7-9 CASSWGDLMFF
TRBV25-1 CASMGQGVREQFF
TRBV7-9 CASSGHRDTSGYGYTF
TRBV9 CASSVLGQGGTDTQYF
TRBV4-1 CASSRLPSGVDTQYF
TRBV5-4 CASSPGGYKETQYF
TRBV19 CASSVQGAPGNTIYF
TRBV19 CASNKRGDNEQFF
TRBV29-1 CSAVVTDTQYF
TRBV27 CASSSHWRGITDTQYF
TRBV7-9 CASSLGEEQFF
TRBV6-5 CASSYWLAGGQETQYF
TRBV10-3 CAISQQGVHTEAFF
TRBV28 CASSPGQKRYGYTF
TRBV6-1 CASSAREQAPGADTQYF
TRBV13 CASSLKTELNQPQHF
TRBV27 CASSFRTRDRDDNEKLFF
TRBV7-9 CASTTGGRYGYTF
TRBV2 CASNALQAKIYYGYTF
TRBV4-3 CASSQGGSGYTF
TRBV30 CATAMAYEQYF
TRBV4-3 CASSQSYRLEQPQHF
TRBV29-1 CSVTLAGFTYEQYF
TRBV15 CATSRESQGTNEKLFF
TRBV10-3 CAISGRTGDTGELFF
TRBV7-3 CASSQGIRGGADEQFF
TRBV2 CASRGLGNQPQHF
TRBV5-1 CASSPGTAYNEKLFF
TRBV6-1 CASSEAAGDYEQYF
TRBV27 CASSVDRLANYGYTF
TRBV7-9 CASSPEDRVTEAFF